These 24 T cell receptor beta chains were sequenced from one sample in a study of cytomegalovirus exposure and HLA in healthy donors. Sequencing used immunoSEQ multiplex PCR; TCRdb keeps in-frame clones, though not all of them. Of roughly 75,000 clones detected, approximately 95% appear once; the ten largest clones hold 2% to 2.5%. Sequencing was performed on PBMCs. The receptors originated from a woman under 30 in good health and CMV-seronegative.

This chain joins TRBV7-9 and TRBJ2-7, with no clear D. The CDR3 runs to 15 residues. Deletions cut 5 bases from V and 3 bases from J, with 17 bases between. The V gene's germline CDR1 is SEHNR and CDR2 FQNEAQ (reference sequence). The CDR3 loop reads CASSPGPDVLYEQYF. The CDR3 DNA reads as TGTGCCAGCAGCCCAGGTCCAGATGTACTCTACGAGCAGTACTTC. The variable domain in full, with the rest retrieved from reference TRBV7-9 and TRBJ2-7, is DTGVSQNPRHKITKRGQNVTFRCDPISEHNRLYWYRQTLGQGPEFLTYFQNEAQLEKSRLLSDRFSAERPKGSFSTLEIQRTEQGDSAMYLCASSPGPDVLYEQYFGPGTRLTVT.

This clone appeared a single time. This chain connects TRBV7-9 to TRBJ2-7; 7 bases agree with TRBD1. The germline gives CDR1 SEHNR, CDR2 FQNEAQ (reference sequence). This CDR3 region has 16 residues. Germline trimming cut 3 bases from V and 0 bases from J; bases unmatched to any gene: 8. Here the CDR3 DNA reads TGTGCCAGCAGCTTGCCCGGGACAGCAGGCTCCTACGAGCAGTACTTC. Amino acids: CASSLPGTAGSYEQYF.

V usage is TRBV7-6 and J usage is TRBJ2-1; D call uncertain. Germline V CDR1 and CDR2: SGHVS, FNYEAQ. CDR3 length: 11 amino acids. Trimming removed 1 base from V and 10 bases from J, with 5 bases in between. The CDR3 DNA sequence: TGTGCCAGCAGCTTAGAACGGGAGCAGTTCTTC. Protein sequence: CASSLEREQFF. The full variable domain, rest sourced from reference TRBV7-6 and TRBJ2-1, is GAGVSQSPRYKVTKRGQDVALRCDPISGHVSLYWYRQALGQGPEFLTYFNYEAQQDKSGLPNDRFSAERPEGSISTLTIQRTEQRDSAMYRCASSLEREQFFGPGTRLTVL.

The chain's CDR3 is CASSIVRGQPQHF. In DNA, the CDR3 is TGTGCCAGTAGTATAGTAAGGGGGCAGCCCCAGCATTTT. This chain joins TRBV19 and TRBJ1-5, with D tentatively TRBD1 (6 bases). Trimming pared 1 base from V and 7 bases from J, leaving 8 bases between. CDR1 and CDR2 (germline): LNHDA, SQIVND (reference sequence). CDR3 size: 13 residues. Full variable domain (outside the CDR3, taken from reference TRBV19 and TRBJ1-5): DGGITQSPKYLFRKEGQNVTLSCEQNLNHDAMYWYRQDPGQGLRLIYYSQIVNDFQKGDIAEGYSVSREKKESFPLTVTSAQKNPTAFYLCASSIVRGQPQHFGDGTRLSIL.

On this clone: Other nucleotide sequences from this sample produce the same CDR3. This chain joins TRBV30 and TRBJ1-1; 10 bases align to TRBD1. With 3 bases clipped from V and 4 bases from J, the junction kept 2 bases outside the gene matches. The CDR3 length is 13 residues. Germline V gene lookup returns CDR1 GTSNPN and CDR2 SVGIG (reference sequence). The CDR3 region has the DNA TGTGCCTGGAGCCGGGACAGGGGCACTGAAGCTTTCTTT. Its protein product is CAWSRDRGTEAFF.

The V and J genes are TRBV27 and TRBJ2-7; D possibly corresponds to TRBD2 (6 bases). V was pared by 3 bases and J by 2 bases, with 11 bases between. CDR1 and CDR2 (germline): MNHEY, SMNVEV (reference sequence). CDR3 length equals 14 residues. Here the CDR3 reads CASSLGGEAYEQYF. In nucleotides, the CDR3 is TGTGCCAGCAGTTTGGGTGGGGAGGCCTACGAGCAGTACTTC.

V is TRBV2 and J is TRBJ1-1; D remains ambiguous. The CDR3 contains 14 residues. Germline V gene lookup returns CDR1 SNHLY and CDR2 FYNNEI. Trimming took off 4 bases at V and 6 bases at J, with 15 bases between the two ends. The CDR3, as DNA: TGTGCCAGCAGTGCGGGGATAACGAGCGCTGAAGCTTTCTTT. Translated: CASSAGITSAEAFF.

The gene calls are TRBV5-1 and TRBJ1-1; a possible D gene is TRBD1 (5 bases). Germline V lookup: CDR1 SGHRS, CDR2 YFSETQ. The germline V and J ends were trimmed by 7 bases and 5 bases, with 15 bases remaining between them. The CDR3 runs 13 residues. CDR3 region: CASRYAGETEAFF. The CDR3 DNA follows: TGCGCCAGCCGCTATGCGGGGGAAACTGAAGCTTTCTTT.

This chain uses TRBV4-3 with TRBJ1-1; D is ambiguous. There are 14 residues in the CDR3. The V end lost 5 bases, the J end lost 6 bases, and 16 bases lay between the germline ends. CDR1 is LGHNA and CDR2 is YSLEER in the germline V gene. This CDR3 reads CASSSRALGAEAFF. The CDR3 bases are TGCGCCAGCAGCTCCCGGGCCCTGGGAGCTGAAGCTTTCTTT.

This chain uses TRBV27 with TRBJ1-1; 7 positions match TRBD1. The CDR3 runs to 14 residues. V lost 4 bases, J lost 6 bases, and 8 bases stayed unmatched. Germline V gene lookup returns CDR1 MNHEY and CDR2 SMNVEV (reference sequence). The CDR3 here is CASSSPDRDAEAFF. In nucleotides, the CDR3 is TGTGCCAGCAGTTCCCCCGACAGGGACGCTGAAGCTTTCTTT.

V is TRBV30 and J is TRBJ1-6; D call uncertain. The CDR3 contains 12 residues. Trimming cost V 2 bases and J 13 bases, with 12 bases left between them. Per the germline V gene, CDR1 is GTSNPN and CDR2 is SVGIG (reference sequence). The CDR3 protein is CAWSSPGGPLHF. The CDR3, as DNA: TGTGCCTGGAGTTCCCCGGGCGGGCCCCTCCACTTT.

The chain joins TRBV5-1 to TRBJ1-1; D possibly corresponds to TRBD1 (6 bases). This CDR3 has 17 residues. Germline lookup yields CDR1 SGHRS and CDR2 YFSETQ. Trimming shortened V by 2 bases and J by 3 bases, and 20 bases separated the two germline ends. CDR3 in amino acids: CASSFRQVGDRHTEAFF. The CDR3 nucleotides are TGCGCCAGCAGCTTCCGACAGGTTGGAGACAGACACACTGAAGCTTTCTTT.

The J gene is TRBJ1-2, the V gene TRBV14, with D hard to call. Trimming shortened V by 0 bases and J by 5 bases, and 13 bases separated the two germline ends. The CDR3 runs to 15 residues. Germline-derived CDR1 and CDR2 are SGHDN and FVKESK. Here the CDR3 reads CASSQESAYGYGYTF. CDR3 sequence (DNA): TGTGCCAGCAGCCAAGAGTCAGCCTACGGGTATGGCTACACCTTC.

The count of this clone is one. The chain uses TRBV4-3 and TRBJ1-5; perhaps TRBD1 as D (6 bases). Between the trimmed V and J ends, which lost 2 bases and 11 bases, there was a span of 22 bases. The germline CDR1 and CDR2 sequences are LGHNA and YSLEER. The CDR3 totals 16 residues. CDR3 protein: CASSQSLGTPSETQHF. Written as DNA, the CDR3 is TGCGCCAGCAGCCAATCTCTAGGGACACCCTCGGAGACCCAGCATTTT.

The V and J genes are TRBV5-8 and TRBJ2-3; possible D gene TRBD1, 6 bases. Deletions cut 1 base from V and 4 bases from J, with 10 bases between. Per germline, CDR1 SGHTS and CDR2 YDEGEE. The CDR3 runs to 14 residues. Here the CDR3 DNA reads TGTGCCAGCAGCTTGCACAGGGAAGCAGATACGCAGTATTTT. This gives the protein CASSLHREADTQYF.

The CDR3: CASSFGSGSEYEQYF. For the CDR3, the DNA is TGTGCCAGCTCCTTCGGCAGCGGGAGCGAGTACGAGCAGTACTTC. This sequence joins TRBV18 and TRBJ2-7; 8 nucleotides align to TRBD2. Per the germline V gene, CDR1 is KGHSH and CDR2 is LQKENI. The CDR3 length is 15 residues. V trimming: 6 bases; J trimming: 4 bases; junction bases outside the gene matches: 11.

V is TRBV29-1 and J is TRBJ1-2, with D possibly matching TRBD1 (6 bases). Deletions cut 6 bases from V and 1 base from J, with 9 bases between. CDR3 length: 12 residues. From germline, CDR1 is SQVTM and CDR2 ANQGSEA. The CDR3 region is CSVGGINYGYTF. For the CDR3, the DNA is TGCAGCGTAGGGGGAATTAACTATGGCTACACCTTC.

The count of this clone is one. The chain links TRBV27 to TRBJ2-7; D uncertain. The V gene's germline CDR1 is MNHEY and CDR2 SMNVEV (reference sequence). The V and J ends lost 0 bases and 7 bases respectively, with 7 bases between them. This CDR3 is 12 amino acids long. CDR3 bases: TGTGCCAGCAGTTTATCACGCGGTGAGCAGTACTTC. Amino acids: CASSLSRGEQYF.

The chain couples TRBV5-1 to TRBJ2-7; 10 positions agree with TRBD1. This CDR3 spans 16 amino acids. Trimming took 0 bases from V and 2 from J; bases not matched to a gene: 5. Germline V gene lookup returns CDR1 SGHRS and CDR2 YFSETQ. CDR3 bases: TGCGCCAGCAGCTTGGGGCCGGGACAGGGGACCTACGAGCAGTACTTC. Translation gives CASSLGPGQGTYEQYF.

The gene calls are TRBV7-2 and TRBJ2-2, with 7 bases matching TRBD2. CDR1 and CDR2 (germline): SGHTA, FQGNSA. CDR3 size: 17 residues. The J segment lost 6 bases and the V segment lost 3 bases, leaving 13 bases of the junction unmatched. In DNA, the CDR3 is TGTGCCAGCAGCTTCCGGGCGGGACTAACTTGGTCCGGGGAGCTGTTTTTT. Its protein is CASSFRAGLTWSGELFF. The full variable domain, with the rest looked up from reference TRBV7-2 and TRBJ2-2, is GAGVSQSPSNKVTEKGKDVELRCDPISGHTALYWYRQSLGQGLEFLIYFQGNSAPDKSGLPSDRFSAERTGGSVSTLTIQRTQQEDSAVYLCASSFRAGLTWSGELFFGEGSRLTVL.

This chain joins TRBV6-1 and TRBJ2-7, with D maybe TRBD2 (6 bases). The germline V and J ends were trimmed by 3 bases and 4 bases, with 13 bases remaining between them. Germline loops: CDR1 MNHNS, CDR2 SASEGT. This CDR3 spans 14 amino acids. The CDR3 protein is CASSDGSGPYEQYF. The CDR3 coding sequence is TGTGCCAGCAGTGACGGTAGCGGACCTTACGAGCAGTACTTC.

V gene TRBV7-2 combines with J gene TRBJ1-1; D is possibly TRBD1 (6 bases). CDR1 is SGHTA and CDR2 is FQGNSA in the germline V gene. V lost 4 bases, J lost 12 bases, and 18 bases lay in between. This CDR3 spans 13 amino acids. The CDR3 loop reads CASSSTGFPVTFF. The CDR3 DNA is TGTGCCAGCAGCTCTACAGGGTTCCCGGTAACTTTCTTT.

The chain employs TRBV5-1 and TRBJ1-3; D gene uncertain. CDR1 is SGHRS, CDR2 YFSETQ, per germline. CDR3 length: 14 residues. Trimming took off 4 bases at V and 1 base at J, with 9 bases between the two ends. CDR3 in amino acids: CASSPDMSGNTIYF. Written as DNA, the CDR3 is TGCGCCAGCAGCCCCGACATGTCTGGAAACACCATATATTTT.

This clone was counted once. The rearrangement links TRBV15 to TRBJ1-5; D remains unclear. Trimming stripped 0 bases from V and 6 bases from J, with 12 bases between. The germline V gene encodes CDR1 LNHNV and CDR2 YYDKDF (reference sequence). The CDR3 loop spans 15 amino acids. Here the CDR3 DNA reads TGTGCCACCAGCAGAGATAACGGGGAAATTCAGCCCCAGCATTTT. This encodes CATSRDNGEIQPQHF.